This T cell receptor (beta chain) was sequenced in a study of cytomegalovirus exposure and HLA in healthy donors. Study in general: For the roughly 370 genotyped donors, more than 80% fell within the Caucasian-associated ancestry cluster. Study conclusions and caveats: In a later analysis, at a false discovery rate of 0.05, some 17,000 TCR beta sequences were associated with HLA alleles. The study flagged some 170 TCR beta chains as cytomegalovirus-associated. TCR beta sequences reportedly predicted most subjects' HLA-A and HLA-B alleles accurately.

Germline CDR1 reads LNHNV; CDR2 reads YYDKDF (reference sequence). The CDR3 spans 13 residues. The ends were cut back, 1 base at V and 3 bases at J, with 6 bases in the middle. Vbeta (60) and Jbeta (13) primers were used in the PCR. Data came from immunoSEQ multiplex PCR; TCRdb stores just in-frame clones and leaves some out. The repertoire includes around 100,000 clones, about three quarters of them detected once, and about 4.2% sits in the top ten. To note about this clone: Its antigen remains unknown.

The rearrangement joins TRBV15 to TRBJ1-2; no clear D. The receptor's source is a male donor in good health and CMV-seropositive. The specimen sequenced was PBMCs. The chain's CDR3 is CATSRGRDYGYTF. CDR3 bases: TGTGCCACCAGCAGAGGTAGAGACTATGGCTACACCTTC.